This entry lists 27 T cell receptor beta chains sequenced from one sample in a study of T-cell memory formation after mild COVID-19. TCRdb redid the calling of the 5' RACE reads with MiXCR, one entry per CDR3 protein. The data contain more than 350,000 distinct CDR3 sequences, under 25% of them singletons. Material: PBMCs or a T cell subset sorted from them (not recorded which). The receptor source for this set is an adult woman who had mild COVID-19 (a few samples of this study predate the infection). Cell type and time point are not known.

The chain couples TRBV24-1 to TRBJ1-5; D gene unclear. V lost 2 bases to trimming and J lost 7 bases, with 14 bases between them. CDR3 length equals 15 residues. Germline assignment: CDR1 KGHDR and CDR2 SFDVKD. CDR3 nucleotide sequence: TGTGCCACCAGTGATTCCCGGGAGGGCCGACAGCCCCAGCATTTT. Translation: CATSDSREGRQPQHF.

This rearrangement joins TRBV19 to TRBJ2-7; 8 bases line up with TRBD1. This CDR3 has 16 amino acids. CDR1 LNHDA and CDR2 SQIVND come from the germline V gene (reference sequence). The V segment lost 4 bases and the J segment 4 bases; nucleotides outside the gene matches: 12. The CDR3 DNA follows: TGTGCCAGTAGTACCGCGACGGACAGGGTCCGATACGAGCAGTACTTC. Its translation: CASSTATDRVRYEQYF.

This clonotype has only a few counts. This chain uses TRBV4-3 with TRBJ1-5; 9 bases align to TRBD1. CDR1 is LGHNA and CDR2 is YSLEER in the germline V gene. The CDR3 spans 14 residues. V lost 1 base to trimming and J lost 7 bases; unmatched junction nucleotides: 2. CDR3 sequence (DNA): TGCGCCAGCAGCCAAGGACAGGGGGAACAGCCCCAGCATTTT. It is translated as CASSQGQGEQPQHF.

This clonotype came up a few times. The chain links TRBV5-1 to TRBJ1-6; weak D call: TRBD1 (6 bases). There are 15 residues in the CDR3. Germline-derived CDR1 and CDR2 are SGHRS and YFSETQ. V was shortened by 0 bases and J by 9 bases, with 13 bases between the two germline ends. The CDR3 DNA sequence: TGCGCCAGCAGCTTGGTGGACAGTAGGAGTTCACCCCTCCACTTT. Translating gives CASSLVDSRSSPLHF.

The chain joins TRBV9 to TRBJ2-7, with D tentatively TRBD1 or TRBD2 (5 bases each). The CDR3 sequence is 13 residues long. CDR1 and CDR2 (germline): SGDLS, YYNGEE. Trimming took 0 bases from V and 5 from J, leaving 9 bases between them. This chain's CDR3 is CASSVGGADEQYF. CDR3 in DNA: TGTGCCAGCAGCGTAGGAGGGGCGGACGAGCAGTACTTC.

This clonotype appeared a few times. This chain links TRBV30 with TRBJ1-1; D is possibly TRBD1 (6 bases). The CDR3 contains 12 residues. Trimming cost V 4 bases and J 5 bases, with 11 bases left between them. CDR1 GTSNPN and CDR2 SVGIG come from the germline V gene (reference sequence). The CDR3 sequence: CAWKGGKTEAFF. The CDR3 DNA follows: TGTGCCTGGAAGGGGGGTAAGACTGAAGCTTTCTTT.

This clonotype turned up a few times. CDR3: CASSYKRGSTYEQYF. The CDR3 region has the DNA TGTGCCAGCAGCTATAAGCGGGGCTCCACCTACGAGCAGTACTTC. This sequence joins TRBV11-1 and TRBJ2-7; 7 positions match TRBD2. The CDR3 runs 15 residues. Germline V gives CDR1 SGHAT, CDR2 FQDESV (reference sequence). V lost 4 bases and J lost 2; bases outside the gene matches: 8.

This clonotype was recorded a few times. The J gene is TRBJ2-1, the V gene TRBV7-2; TRBD2 aligns across 9 bases. Unmatched junction bases numbered 10, after V lost 5 bases and J lost 14 bases. Germline V gene sequence: CDR1 SGHTA, CDR2 FQGNSA. CDR3 length: 13 amino acids. CDR3 nucleotide sequence: TGTGCCAGCAGCCCTACATTAGCGGGAGTAGAGTTCTTC. This gives the protein CASSPTLAGVEFF.

This chain connects TRBV3-1 to TRBJ2-7; the D gene could be TRBD1 or TRBD2 (5 bases each). The CDR3 is 15 residues long. Germline V gene lookup returns CDR1 LGHDT and CDR2 YNNKEL (reference sequence). V lost 1 base to trimming and J lost 7 bases, with 17 bases between them. CDR3 sequence: CASSQVPGPGWEQYF. The CDR3 coding sequence is TGTGCCAGCAGCCAAGTCCCGGGACCGGGGTGGGAGCAGTACTTC.

V gene TRBV20-1 combines with J gene TRBJ2-1; maybe TRBD2 (6 bases). The CDR3 consists of 15 residues. From germline, CDR1 is DFQATT and CDR2 SNEGSKA (reference sequence). Trimming took 5 bases from V and 5 from J, leaving 19 bases between them. The CDR3 spells CSAPTRGGGNNEQFF. CDR3 nucleotide sequence: TGCAGTGCTCCCACTAGGGGAGGAGGGAACAATGAGCAGTTCTTC.

This clonotype was picked up a small number of times. The rearrangement links TRBV12-3 or TRBV12-4 to TRBJ1-1; 10 nucleotides match TRBD1. The CDR3 covers 13 residues. V shed 6 bases and J 5 bases; nucleotides not matched to a gene: 3. The CDR3 loop is CASRRTGGTEAFF. DNA of the CDR3: TGTGCCAGCAGGCGGACAGGGGGGACTGAAGCTTTCTTT.

The V call is TRBV7-9, the J call TRBJ2-3, with TRBD1 as a possible D gene (6 bases). V gave up 1 base and J gave up 2 bases, with 16 bases separating them. CDR1 and CDR2 (germline): SEHNR, FQNEAQ (reference sequence). This CDR3 spans 17 amino acids. Written as DNA, the CDR3 is TGTGCCAGCAGCTTAGGAGTGACAGGTGCATTCACAGATACGCAGTATTTT. Its translation is CASSLGVTGAFTDTQYF.

The chain carries TRBV6-6 and TRBJ2-5; 9 bases map to TRBD1. V lost 4 bases and J lost 5; bases outside the gene matches: 8. The CDR3 is 15 residues long. Germline lookup yields CDR1 MNHNY and CDR2 SVGAGI (reference sequence). The CDR3 sequence: CASSSGQGGWETQYF. CDR3 DNA sequence: TGTGCCAGCAGTTCGGGACAGGGAGGATGGGAGACCCAGTACTTC.

This clonotype was observed a handful of times. This chain links TRBV4-1 with TRBJ1-4, with a possible D match to TRBD1 (6 bases). The germline V and J ends were trimmed by 2 bases and 5 bases, with 12 bases remaining between them. CDR3 length equals 15 residues. CDR1 is MGHRA and CDR2 is YSYEKL in the germline V gene. Here the CDR3 DNA reads TGCGCCAGCAGCCAAAGTCCAGGGGCAAATGAAAAACTGTTTTTT. As protein: CASSQSPGANEKLFF.

This clonotype showed up just a few times. The chain carries TRBV7-2 and TRBJ2-3, with D possibly matching TRBD1 (7 bases). Looked up from germline, CDR1 is SGHTA and CDR2 is FQGNSA. V lost 5 bases to trimming and J lost 2 bases, with 14 bases between them. The CDR3 is 15 amino acids. The CDR3 DNA is TGTGCCAGCAGCCCGCGGGACAGACCCACAGATACGCAGTATTTT. Amino acid sequence: CASSPRDRPTDTQYF.

This clonotype was counted ten times or more. V usage is TRBV3-1 and J usage is TRBJ1-5; D gene uncertain. The CDR3 runs to 12 residues. Trimming took off 3 bases at V and 6 bases at J, with 6 bases between the two ends. Germline assignment: CDR1 LGHDT and CDR2 YNNKEL (reference sequence). This CDR3 is CASSQGVQPQHF. In nucleotides, the CDR3 is TGTGCCAGCAGCCAGGGAGTTCAGCCCCAGCATTTT.

The chain employs TRBV5-7 and TRBJ2-2; perhaps TRBD1 as D (6 bases). TRBV5-7 counts as an open reading frame of uncertain function. CDR3 length equals 16 residues. Trimming cost V 0 bases and J 0 bases, with 9 bases left between them. The CDR3 sequence: CASSLGGQPNTGELFF. The CDR3 DNA reads as TGTGCCAGCAGCTTGGGGGGGCAGCCGAACACCGGGGAGCTGTTTTTT.

The chain is built from TRBV4-1 and TRBJ1-1; D not resolved. The germline V and J ends were trimmed by 6 bases and 1 base, with 6 bases remaining between them. The CDR3 consists of 12 residues. CDR1 is MGHRA and CDR2 is YSYEKL in the germline V gene. CDR3 DNA: TGCGCCAGCAGTCGGACGAACACTGAAGCTTTCTTT. Translation: CASSRTNTEAFF.

V gene TRBV5-6 combines with J gene TRBJ2-5; maybe TRBD2 (6 bases). There are 14 residues in the CDR3. Trimming took off 0 bases at V and 2 bases at J, with 8 bases between the two ends. In germline, CDR1 is SGHDT, CDR2 YYEEEE. This chain's CDR3 is CASSLGLGQETQYF. The CDR3 bases are TGTGCCAGCAGCTTGGGACTAGGGCAAGAGACCCAGTACTTC.

The chain carries TRBV6-5 and TRBJ1-2; perhaps TRBD1 as D (6 bases). The CDR3 sequence is 17 residues long. Germline-derived CDR1 and CDR2 are MNHEY and SVGAGI. V shed 6 bases and J shed 0 bases, with 20 bases lying between them. The CDR3 is CASSTTRQGRTNYGYTF. For the CDR3, the DNA is TGTGCCAGCAGCACCACGAGGCAGGGGAGGACTAACTATGGCTACACCTTC.

In its sample, this clonotype was seen once. The chain carries TRBV5-1 and TRBJ1-2; D unclear. The CDR3 covers 14 residues. Germline CDR1 and CDR2: SGHRS and YFSETQ. The ends were cut back, 4 bases at V and 0 bases at J, with 10 bases in the middle. The CDR3 sequence: CASSPGFPNYGYTF. CDR3 bases: TGCGCCAGCAGCCCCGGTTTTCCTAACTATGGCTACACCTTC.

This sequence joins TRBV7-2 and TRBJ2-3; D is unresolved. The germline CDR1 and CDR2 sequences are SGHTA and FQGNSA. The CDR3 totals 14 residues. The V end lost 5 bases, the J end lost 2 bases, and 11 bases lay between the germline ends. CDR3 region: CASSNSRVTDTQYF. The DNA for the CDR3 is TGTGCCAGCAGCAACTCTAGAGTCACAGATACGCAGTATTTT.

This chain connects TRBV2 to TRBJ2-7; D is possibly TRBD1 (5 bases). Germline assignment: CDR1 SNHLY and CDR2 FYNNEI. The CDR3 is made up of 13 amino acids. Trimming removed 4 bases from V and 4 bases from J, with 11 bases in between. The CDR3 loop reads CASSGRSGYEQYF. DNA for the CDR3: TGTGCCAGCAGTGGCAGGTCAGGGTACGAGCAGTACTTC.

V is TRBV29-1 and J is TRBJ2-7; 7 bases are a match to TRBD2. J gave up 6 bases and V 0 bases, and 14 bases lay outside the gene matches. The CDR3 covers 16 residues. Germline CDR1 SQVTM, CDR2 ANQGSEA. The DNA of the CDR3 is TGCAGCGTTGAAGATGGTGTACGGGGGGAGTACAGCGAGCAGTACTTC. Translation: CSVEDGVRGEYSEQYF.

This chain uses TRBV20-1 with TRBJ2-3, with a possible D match to TRBD1 (6 bases). The CDR3 is made up of 16 amino acids. The germline V and J ends were trimmed by 4 bases and 2 bases, with 19 bases remaining between them. From germline, CDR1 is DFQATT and CDR2 SNEGSKA (reference sequence). The CDR3 reads CSAILRGSGFTDTQYF. The CDR3 bases are TGCAGTGCTATCCTAAGGGGGAGTGGGTTCACAGATACGCAGTATTTT.

This clonotype was detected only a few times. This chain connects TRBV6-2 or TRBV6-3 to TRBJ2-7; D call uncertain. V lost 4 bases and J 6 bases, leaving 10 bases between the germline ends. The CDR3 has 12 amino acids. The germline V gene encodes CDR1 MNHEY and CDR2 SVGEGT. The CDR3, as DNA: TGTGCCAGCAGTTCCTCCACGCGCGAGCAGTACTTC. Translation gives CASSSSTREQYF.

There are a few counts of this clonotype. The rearrangement joins TRBV5-1 to TRBJ2-2, with 9 positions matching TRBD2. The CDR3 extends over 15 amino acids. Germline values: CDR1 SGHRS, CDR2 YFSETQ. The V and J ends lost 5 bases and 3 bases, in that order; junction bases with no gene match: 5. CDR3 DNA sequence: TGCGCCAGCAGGAACTCTAGCGGGGACACCGGGGAGCTGTTTTTT. As protein: CASRNSSGDTGELFF.